These 25 T cell receptor beta chains share one sample of origin, sequenced in a study of T cells in Graves' hyperthyroidism and ophthalmopathy. Template material for amplifying TCR beta CDR3 regions consisted of RNA transcripts. The study used the HTBI primer set for a first-round RT-PCR of the TCR CDR3. TCRdb reprocessed the multiplex PCR reads with MiXCR, giving one entry per CDR3 protein. This table holds about 740,000 distinct CDR3 sequences, around 15% found once. Sample: blood. All receptors derive from a woman between 18 and 30 years old with Graves' hyperthyroidism.

This clonotype was counted at least ten times. The chain recombines TRBV4-1 with TRBJ2-2; TRBD1 matches at 9 bases. The CDR3 loop spans 18 amino acids. Trimming cost V 0 bases and J 3 bases; bases outside gene matches: 8. In germline, CDR1 is MGHRA, CDR2 YSYEKL. CDR3 sequence (DNA): TGCGCCAGCAGCCAAGATAGGAGGGACAGGGCTCACACCGGGGAGCTGTTTTTT. This translates into CASSQDRRDRAHTGELFF.

This clonotype showed up just a few times. The chain couples TRBV14 to TRBJ1-2; D uncertain. Germline assignment: CDR1 SGHDN and CDR2 FVKESK. This CDR3 is built from 14 residues. Trimming removed 0 bases from V and 5 bases from J, with 10 bases in between. The CDR3 bases are TGTGCCAGCAGCCAAGATTCTTATGGGTATGGCTACACCTTC. Its translation: CASSQDSYGYGYTF.

The CDR3 region has the DNA TGTGCCAGCAGTTTAATGGGGGGGGACCAAGAGACCCAGTACTTC. It codes for CASSLMGGDQETQYF. This rearrangement joins TRBV28 to TRBJ2-5; the match to TRBD2 covers 7 bases. V shed 2 bases and J 0 bases; nucleotides not matched to a gene: 3. The germline V gene encodes CDR1 MDHEN and CDR2 SYDVKM. The CDR3 sequence is 15 residues long.

This clonotype showed up many times. The chain has TRBV2 and TRBJ2-3; D gene uncertain. Germline-derived CDR1 and CDR2 are SNHLY and FYNNEI. The CDR3 has 14 residues. Trimming cost V 8 bases and J 3 bases, with 15 bases left between them. The CDR3 reads CASAVIAGTDTQYF. CDR3 coding DNA: TGTGCCAGCGCTGTAATAGCCGGAACAGATACGCAGTATTTT.

This clonotype was detected a few times. This chain uses TRBV2 with TRBJ2-3; TRBD2 matches 10 bases. The CDR3 runs to 13 residues. V dropped 10 bases and J dropped 6; count of bases not matched to a gene: 7. CDR1 is SNHLY and CDR2 is FYNNEI in the germline V gene. For the CDR3, the DNA is TGTGCCACCTCGCGGACTAGCGGCGATACGCAGTATTTT. It codes for CATSRTSGDTQYF.

The rearrangement uses TRBV4-1 and TRBJ2-3; unclear D gene. Germline CDR1 MGHRA, CDR2 YSYEKL. V lost 2 bases and J lost 0, with 6 bases in between. The CDR3 runs to 14 residues. In DNA, the CDR3 is TGCGCCAGCAGCCAACAGCATAGCACAGATACGCAGTATTTT. This encodes CASSQQHSTDTQYF.

The table lists this clonotype with many counts. This sequence joins TRBV7-3 and TRBJ2-1, with 7 bases lining up with TRBD1. The CDR3 sequence is 15 residues long. The V segment lost 2 bases and the J segment 4 bases; nucleotides outside the gene matches: 5. Germline V gives CDR1 SGHTA, CDR2 FQGTGA. In nucleotides, the CDR3 is TGTGCCAGCAGCTTAGGCCAGGGGGTTTACAATGAGCAGTTCTTC. Amino acid sequence: CASSLGQGVYNEQFF.

This clonotype has more than one count but fewer than ten. The genes are TRBV5-5 and TRBJ2-3; TRBD2 is a possible D gene (5 bases). Trimming removed 2 bases at V and 6 bases at J, with 10 bases between. The CDR3 extends over 13 amino acids. Looked up from germline, CDR1 is SGHKS and CDR2 is YYEKEE (reference sequence). CDR3: CASSFLQRDTQYF. The CDR3 region has the DNA TGTGCCAGCAGCTTCCTCCAGCGGGATACGCAGTATTTT.

The chain recombines TRBV30 with TRBJ2-1, with 7 bases aligning to TRBD2. With V trimmed by 4 bases and J by 3 bases, 6 bases remained unmatched. This CDR3 region has 14 residues. Germline CDR1 and CDR2: GTSNPN and SVGIG (reference sequence). CDR3 bases: TGTGCCTGGAAAAGGGCTAGCGGCTACAATGAGCAGTTCTTC. It is translated as CAWKRASGYNEQFF.

The sample holds many counts of this clonotype. For the CDR3, the DNA is TGTGCCAGCAGCTTCCGGGGTTCGGAGACCCAGTACTTC. This encodes CASSFRGSETQYF. This rearrangement joins TRBV11-3 to TRBJ2-5, with D perhaps TRBD2 (5 bases). Germline CDR1 SGHNT, CDR2 YENEEA. Trimming left V 3 bases short and J 5 bases short, with 10 bases between. The CDR3 runs 13 residues. Using reference TRBV11-3 and TRBJ2-5 for the parts outside the CDR3, the full variable domain is EAGVVQSPRYKIIEKKQPVAFWCNPISGHNTLYWYLQNLGQGPELLIRYENEEAVDDSQLPKDRFSAERLKGVDSTLKIQPAELGDSAVYLCASSFRGSETQYFGPGTRLLVL.

The table lists this clonotype with a few counts. The rearrangement joins TRBV12-3 or TRBV12-4 to TRBJ2-2; TRBD2 might be the D (5 bases). Trimming removed 6 bases from V and 5 bases from J, with 22 bases in between. The CDR3 covers 17 residues. The CDR3 DNA reads TGTGCCAGCAGGGCTTCTTGGATCCGGGGTCGGACCGGGGAGCTGTTTTTT. Its protein is CASRASWIRGRTGELFF.

This clonotype was detected many times. The gene calls are TRBV2 and TRBJ2-4; D perhaps matches TRBD2 (5 bases). The CDR3 sequence is 15 residues long. Trimming shortened V by 6 bases and J by 0 bases, and 12 bases separated the two germline ends. Germline V gives CDR1 SNHLY, CDR2 FYNNEI. DNA for the CDR3: TGTGCCAGCAGACCGAGCGGAGTAGCCAAAAACATTCAGTACTTC. It translates to CASRPSGVAKNIQYF.

The genes are TRBV12-3 or TRBV12-4 and TRBJ2-7; perhaps TRBD2 as D (5 bases). Trimming took 5 bases from V and 0 from J, leaving 17 bases between them. The CDR3 loop spans 16 amino acids. The CDR3 loop is CASSPDWLGISYEQYF. The CDR3 nucleotides read TGTGCCAGCAGTCCCGATTGGCTCGGGATCTCCTACGAGCAGTACTTC.

In its sample, this clonotype was seen many times. The chain couples TRBV11-2 to TRBJ2-1; D not certain. V was cut by 0 bases and J by 4 bases, with 13 bases left in between. Per the germline V gene, CDR1 is SGHAT and CDR2 is FQNNGV. The CDR3 extends over 16 amino acids. The CDR3 DNA reads TGTGCCAGCAGCTTAGAGTACGACCAGATATACAATGAGCAGTTCTTC. Protein: CASSLEYDQIYNEQFF.

The genes are TRBV7-9 and TRBJ1-1; D call uncertain. Trimming stripped 1 base from V and 6 bases from J, with 12 bases between. Looked up from germline, CDR1 is SEHNR and CDR2 is FQNEAQ (reference sequence). The CDR3 contains 14 residues. CDR3 DNA sequence: TGTGCCAGCAGCTTAGAAGGGATATTCGCTGAAGCTTTCTTT. It is translated as CASSLEGIFAEAFF. The variable domain in full, completed from reference TRBV7-9 and TRBJ1-1, reads DTGVSQNPRHKITKRGQNVTFRCDPISEHNRLYWYRQTLGQGPEFLTYFQNEAQLEKSRLLSDRFSAERPKGSFSTLEIQRTEQGDSAMYLCASSLEGIFAEAFFGQGTRLTVV.

The rearrangement joins TRBV11-1 to TRBJ2-3, with a possible D match to TRBD2 (6 bases). The germline CDR1 and CDR2 sequences are SGHAT and FQDESV (reference sequence). V lost 5 bases, J lost 0 bases, and 12 bases lay in between. This CDR3 has 15 residues. The CDR3 spells CASSLTSRSTDTQYF. CDR3 coding DNA: TGTGCCAGCAGCCTTACTAGCCGAAGCACAGATACGCAGTATTTT.

The V gene is TRBV28, the J gene TRBJ2-5; D not certain. The CDR3 runs to 12 residues. Germline V gene data show CDR1 as MDHEN and CDR2 as SYDVKM. Trimming left V 5 bases short and J 5 bases short, with 9 bases between. This CDR3 reads CASSEYSETQYF. The CDR3 bases are TGTGCCAGCAGTGAATATTCGGAGACCCAGTACTTC.

The chain joins TRBV2 to TRBJ2-3, with 8 positions matching TRBD1. Germline trimming cut 4 bases from V and 2 bases from J; bases unmatched to any gene: 2. The germline V gene has CDR1 SNHLY and CDR2 FYNNEI. CDR3 length: 14 amino acids. In DNA, the CDR3 is TGTGCCAGCAGTGGACAGGGGACCACAGATACGCAGTATTTT. Its protein product is CASSGQGTTDTQYF.

This clonotype was observed a handful of times. The genes are TRBV27 and TRBJ2-5; D is uncertain. V lost 6 bases and J lost 5, with 13 bases in between. CDR3 length: 13 amino acids. Germline lookup yields CDR1 MNHEY and CDR2 SMNVEV (reference sequence). DNA of the CDR3: TGTGCCAGCAGGCCCTACGGTTGGGAGACCCAGTACTTC. Translation gives CASRPYGWETQYF.

Here the CDR3 reads CASIGTGGKRGYNEQFF. In nucleotides, the CDR3 is TGTGCCAGCATTGGGACAGGGGGCAAGCGGGGTTACAATGAGCAGTTCTTC. The V gene is TRBV9, the J gene TRBJ2-1; TRBD1 aligns across 12 bases. V shed 6 bases and J 4 bases; nucleotides not matched to a gene: 11. The CDR3 consists of 17 residues. Germline CDR1 is SGDLS and CDR2 is YYNGEE.

The table lists this clonotype with many counts. The chain carries TRBV20-1 and TRBJ1-5; maybe TRBD1 (5 bases). The V gene lost 5 bases and the J gene lost 6 bases, with 20 bases spanning the gap. CDR3 size: 15 residues. Germline values: CDR1 DFQATT, CDR2 SNEGSKA (reference sequence). The CDR3: CSAHLGARPGQPQHF. The CDR3, as DNA: TGCAGTGCTCACCTAGGGGCCCGCCCGGGTCAGCCCCAGCATTTT.

In this sample, this clonotype turned up a few times. The chain employs TRBV28 and TRBJ1-5; no firm D call. The CDR3 is 13 amino acids. Germline CDR1 MDHEN, CDR2 SYDVKM. Trimming removed 6 bases from V and 8 bases from J, with 14 bases in between. CDR3 region: CASRVSSLEPQHF. CDR3 nucleotides: TGTGCCAGCAGGGTCTCGAGCCTGGAGCCCCAGCATTTT. Full variable domain (missing parts from reference TRBV28 and TRBJ1-5): DVKVTQSSRYLVKRTGEKVFLECVQDMDHENMFWYRQDPGLGLRLIYFSYDVKMKEKGDIPEGYSVSREKKERFSLILESASTNQTSMYLCASRVSSLEPQHFGDGTRLSIL.

The rearrangement joins TRBV14 to TRBJ2-7; D may be TRBD2 (6 bases). This CDR3 has 16 residues. V was clipped by 2 bases and J by 2 bases, with 16 bases between them. CDR1 and CDR2 (germline): SGHDN, FVKESK. The CDR3 region has the DNA TGTGCCAGCAGCCAATCCTGGGGGGACTCCCCCTACGAGCAGTACTTC. It is translated as CASSQSWGDSPYEQYF.

The gene calls are TRBV27 and TRBJ2-5; D gene ambiguous. V gave up 6 bases and J gave up 0 bases, with 14 bases separating them. The CDR3 loop spans 15 amino acids. Per the germline V gene, CDR1 is MNHEY and CDR2 is SMNVEV (reference sequence). This CDR3 reads CASSPHNWYQETQYF. The CDR3 bases are TGTGCCAGCAGCCCTCATAACTGGTACCAAGAGACCCAGTACTTC.

This clonotype was counted at least ten times. The V gene is TRBV30, the J gene TRBJ2-1; TRBD2 matches at 13 bases. Germline loops: CDR1 GTSNPN, CDR2 SVGIG (reference sequence). This CDR3 has 18 amino acids. V trimming: 0 bases; J trimming: 4 bases; junction bases outside the gene matches: 9. CDR3 sequence reads: CAWSVSRTSGSSYNEQFF. CDR3 sequence (DNA): TGTGCCTGGAGTGTTTCTCGGACTAGCGGGAGTTCTTACAATGAGCAGTTCTTC.